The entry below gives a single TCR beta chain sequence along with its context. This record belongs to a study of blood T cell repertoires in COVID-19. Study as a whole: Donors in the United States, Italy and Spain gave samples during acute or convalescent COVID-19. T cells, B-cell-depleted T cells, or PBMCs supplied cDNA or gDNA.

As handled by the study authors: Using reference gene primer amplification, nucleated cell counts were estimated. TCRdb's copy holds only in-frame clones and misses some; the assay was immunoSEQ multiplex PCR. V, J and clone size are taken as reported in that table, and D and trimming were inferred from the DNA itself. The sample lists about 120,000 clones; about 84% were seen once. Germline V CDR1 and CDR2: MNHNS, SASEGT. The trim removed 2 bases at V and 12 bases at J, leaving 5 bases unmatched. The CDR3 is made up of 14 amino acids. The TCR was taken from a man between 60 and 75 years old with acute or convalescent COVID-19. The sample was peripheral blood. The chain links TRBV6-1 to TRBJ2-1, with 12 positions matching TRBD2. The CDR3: CASSETSGRTMQFF. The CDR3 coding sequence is TGTGCCAGCAGTGAAACTAGCGGGAGGACGATGCAGTTCTTC.